Shown below are 9 T cell receptor beta chains from a single sample sequenced in a study of blood T cells in healthy people across ages. Primed by a sample-barcoded 5' primer and a J-beta primer mix, a second PCR proceeded for about 6 to 12 cycles. A single record per CDR3 protein comes from TCRdb applying MiXCR to the 5' RACE reads. The sample yields some 920,000 distinct CDR3 sequences, roughly half seen once. Material for sequencing was blood. Every receptor here comes from a woman aged 60-75 years in good health.

This chain links TRBV9 with TRBJ2-3; 9 bases fit TRBD2. V trimming: 3 bases; J trimming: 4 bases; junction bases outside the gene matches: 3. CDR3 size: 14 residues. The V gene's germline CDR1 is SGDLS and CDR2 YYNGEE. CDR3 DNA: TGTGCCAGCAGCGAGGGGACTAGCTCAGATACGCAGTATTTT. It is translated as CASSEGTSSDTQYF. The full variable domain, with the rest looked up from reference TRBV9 and TRBJ2-3, is DSGVTQTPKHLITATGQRVTLRCSPRSGDLSVYWYQQSLDQGLQFLIQYYNGEERAKGNILERFSAQQFPDLHSELNLSSLELGDSALYFCASSEGTSSDTQYFGPGTRLTVL.

The chain links TRBV13 to TRBJ1-1, with D possibly matching TRBD1 (6 bases). V lost 6 bases to trimming and J lost 11 bases, with 22 bases between them. CDR3 length: 14 residues. Germline V gene data show CDR1 as PRHDT and CDR2 as FYEKMQ (reference sequence). CDR3 region: CASSSTPLQGMAFF. CDR3 bases: TGTGCCAGCAGTTCTACTCCTCTACAGGGAATGGCTTTCTTT.

The gene calls are TRBV7-6 and TRBJ2-7, with 13 bases matching TRBD2. CDR1 is SGHVS and CDR2 is FNYEAQ in the germline V gene. The CDR3 contains 16 residues. J was trimmed by 9 bases and V by 0 bases; bases with no gene match: 8. The CDR3, as DNA: TGTGCCAGCAGCTTAGCCCCTACTAGCGGGAGGGCTGGGCAGTACTTC. Translation: CASSLAPTSGRAGQYF.

V gene TRBV29-1 combines with J gene TRBJ2-3, with D possibly being TRBD2 (6 bases). Trimming cost V 3 bases and J 5 bases, with 12 bases left between them. The length of the CDR3 is 13 residues. The V gene's germline CDR1 is SQVTM and CDR2 ANQGSEA. CDR3 amino acids: CSVDLEGGDTQYF. CDR3 sequence (DNA): TGCAGCGTTGATCTCGAGGGAGGAGATACGCAGTATTTT.

This clonotype was seen more than once but under ten times. The V and J genes are TRBV7-2 and TRBJ1-2, with D perhaps TRBD1 (5 bases). The V end lost 5 bases, the J end lost 13 bases, and 20 bases lay between the germline ends. The germline V gene encodes CDR1 SGHTA and CDR2 FQGNSA. This CDR3 has 13 amino acids. In DNA form, the CDR3 reads TGTGCCAGCAGCCCAACGGCAGGGCGGGTGGTCACCTTC. This gives the protein CASSPTAGRVVTF.

The genes are TRBV5-1 and TRBJ2-3; possibly TRBD2 for D (5 bases). CDR1 is SGHRS, CDR2 YFSETQ, per germline. V gave up 0 bases and J gave up 3 bases, with 14 bases separating them. This CDR3 spans 16 amino acids. CDR3 loop: CASSLDLAVGTDTQYF. CDR3 nucleotide sequence: TGCGCCAGCAGCTTGGATCTAGCAGTGGGAACAGATACGCAGTATTTT.

CDR3 DNA: TGCGCCAGCAGCCAAGATAACAGGGGGGTCTACAATGAGCAGTACTTC. The encoded protein is CASSQDNRGVYNEQYF. The chain has TRBV4-1 and TRBJ2-7; 8 bases align to TRBD1. CDR1 and CDR2 (germline): MGHRA, YSYEKL. This CDR3 has 16 amino acids. Trimming took 0 bases from V and 7 from J; bases not matched to a gene: 11.

V is TRBV28 and J is TRBJ2-1; perhaps TRBD1 as D (6 bases). There are 15 residues in the CDR3. V was shortened by 7 bases and J by 5 bases, with 18 bases between the two germline ends. Germline-derived CDR1 and CDR2 are MDHEN and SYDVKM. CDR3 sequence: CASNAFRGSDNEQFF. As DNA, the CDR3 is TGTGCCAGCAACGCTTTTAGGGGGAGCGACAATGAGCAGTTCTTC.

This chain connects TRBV3-1 to TRBJ1-2, with D maybe TRBD1 (5 bases). CDR1 and CDR2 from the germline V gene are LGHDT and YNNKEL (reference sequence). V dropped 4 bases and J dropped 7 bases, with 19 bases sitting between them. The CDR3 sequence is 15 residues long. The CDR3 spells CASSPALVAGGGYTF. Written as DNA, the CDR3 is TGTGCCAGCAGCCCTGCTCTCGTCGCCGGGGGTGGCTACACCTTC.